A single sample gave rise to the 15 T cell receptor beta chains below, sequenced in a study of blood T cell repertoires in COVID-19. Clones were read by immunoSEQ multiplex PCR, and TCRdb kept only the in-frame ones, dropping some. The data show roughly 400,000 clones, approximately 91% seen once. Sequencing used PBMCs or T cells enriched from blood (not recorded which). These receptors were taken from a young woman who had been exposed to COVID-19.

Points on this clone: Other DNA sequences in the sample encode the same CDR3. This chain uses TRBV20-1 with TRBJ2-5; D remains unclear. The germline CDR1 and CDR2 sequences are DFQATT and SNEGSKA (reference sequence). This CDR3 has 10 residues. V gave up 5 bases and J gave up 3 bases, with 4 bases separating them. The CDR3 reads CSAREETQYF. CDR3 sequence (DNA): TGCAGTGCTCGGGAAGAGACCCAGTACTTC.

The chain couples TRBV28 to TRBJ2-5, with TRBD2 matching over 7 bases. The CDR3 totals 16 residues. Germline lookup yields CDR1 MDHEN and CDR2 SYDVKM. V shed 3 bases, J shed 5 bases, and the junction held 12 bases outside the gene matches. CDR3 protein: CASSFFRDYLGETQYF. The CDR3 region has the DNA TGTGCCAGCAGTTTTTTTCGGGACTACCTTGGGGAGACCCAGTACTTC.

CDR3 loop: CASMSSGRAMSDTQYF. The CDR3 DNA reads TGTGCCAGCATGTCTAGCGGGAGGGCCATGTCAGATACGCAGTATTTT. The V gene is TRBV28, the J gene TRBJ2-3; 12 bases align to TRBD2. Germline values: CDR1 MDHEN, CDR2 SYDVKM. The CDR3 contains 16 residues. The junction had 9 bases not matched to a gene; V was cut back by 7 bases and J by 4 bases.

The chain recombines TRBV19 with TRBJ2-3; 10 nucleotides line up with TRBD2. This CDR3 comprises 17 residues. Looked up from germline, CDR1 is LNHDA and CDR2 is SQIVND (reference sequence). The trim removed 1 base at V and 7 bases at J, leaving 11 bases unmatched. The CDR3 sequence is CASSIAKRGGLPNTQYF. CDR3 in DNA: TGTGCCAGTAGTATAGCGAAGCGGGGGGGTCTCCCGAATACGCAGTATTTT.

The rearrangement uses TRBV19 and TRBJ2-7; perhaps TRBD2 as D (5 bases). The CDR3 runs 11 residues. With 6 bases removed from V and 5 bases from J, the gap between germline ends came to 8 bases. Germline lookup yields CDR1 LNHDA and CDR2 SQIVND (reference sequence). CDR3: CASRFGDEQYF. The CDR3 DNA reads TGTGCCAGTAGATTCGGGGACGAGCAGTACTTC.

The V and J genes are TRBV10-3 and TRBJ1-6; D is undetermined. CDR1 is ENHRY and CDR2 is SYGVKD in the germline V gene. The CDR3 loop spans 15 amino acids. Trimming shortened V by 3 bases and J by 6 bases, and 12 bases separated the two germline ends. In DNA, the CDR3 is TGTGCCATCAGTGAATCGGCGGGCTTTAATTCACCCCTCCACTTT. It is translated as CAISESAGFNSPLHF.

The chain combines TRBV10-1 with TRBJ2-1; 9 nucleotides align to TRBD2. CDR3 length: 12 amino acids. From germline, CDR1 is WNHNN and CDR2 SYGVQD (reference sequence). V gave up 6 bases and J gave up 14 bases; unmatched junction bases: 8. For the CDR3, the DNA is TGCGCCAGCAGCTCAGTAGCGGGAGTAGAGTTCTTC. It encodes CASSSVAGVEFF.

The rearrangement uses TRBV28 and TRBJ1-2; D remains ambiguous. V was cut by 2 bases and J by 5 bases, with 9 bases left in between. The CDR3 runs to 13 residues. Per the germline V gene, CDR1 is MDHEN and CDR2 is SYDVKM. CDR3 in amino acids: CASSLGALYGYTF. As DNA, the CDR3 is TGTGCCAGCAGTTTAGGTGCACTATATGGCTACACCTTC.

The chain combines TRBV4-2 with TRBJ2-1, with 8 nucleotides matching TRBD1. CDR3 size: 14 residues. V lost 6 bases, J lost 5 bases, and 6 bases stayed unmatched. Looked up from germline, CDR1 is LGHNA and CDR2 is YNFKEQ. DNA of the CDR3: TGTGCCAGCAGTAATCAGGACAGGGACAATGAGCAGTTCTTC. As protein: CASSNQDRDNEQFF.

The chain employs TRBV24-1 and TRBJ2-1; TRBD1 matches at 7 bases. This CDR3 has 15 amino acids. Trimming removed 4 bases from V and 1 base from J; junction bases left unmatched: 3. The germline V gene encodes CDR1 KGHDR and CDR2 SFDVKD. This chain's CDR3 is CATSETGPSYNEQFF. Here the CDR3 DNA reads TGTGCCACCAGTGAGACAGGGCCGTCCTACAATGAGCAGTTCTTC.

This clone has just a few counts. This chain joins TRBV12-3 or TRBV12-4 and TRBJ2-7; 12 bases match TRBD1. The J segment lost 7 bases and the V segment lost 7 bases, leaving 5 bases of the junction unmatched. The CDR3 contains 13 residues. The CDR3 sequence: CASKWDRGQEQYF. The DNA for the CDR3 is TGTGCCAGCAAATGGGACAGGGGGCAGGAGCAGTACTTC.

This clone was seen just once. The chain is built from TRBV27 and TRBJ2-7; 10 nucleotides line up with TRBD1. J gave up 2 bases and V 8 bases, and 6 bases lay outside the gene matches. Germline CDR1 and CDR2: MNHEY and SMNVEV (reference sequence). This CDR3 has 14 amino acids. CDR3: CASRGTGETYEQYF. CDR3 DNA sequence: TGTGCCAGCCGTGGGACAGGGGAAACCTACGAGCAGTACTTC.

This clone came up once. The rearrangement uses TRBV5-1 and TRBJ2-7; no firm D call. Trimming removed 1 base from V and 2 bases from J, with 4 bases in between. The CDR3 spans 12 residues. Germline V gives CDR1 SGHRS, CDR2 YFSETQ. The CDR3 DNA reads TGCGCCAGCAGCTTGACAGCCTACGAGCAGTACTTC. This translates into CASSLTAYEQYF.

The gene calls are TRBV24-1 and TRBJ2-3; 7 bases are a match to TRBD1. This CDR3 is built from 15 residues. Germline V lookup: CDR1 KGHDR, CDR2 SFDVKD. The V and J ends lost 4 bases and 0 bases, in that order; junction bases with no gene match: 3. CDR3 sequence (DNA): TGTGCCACCAGTGAACACAGGGGAAGCACAGATACGCAGTATTTT. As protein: CATSEHRGSTDTQYF.

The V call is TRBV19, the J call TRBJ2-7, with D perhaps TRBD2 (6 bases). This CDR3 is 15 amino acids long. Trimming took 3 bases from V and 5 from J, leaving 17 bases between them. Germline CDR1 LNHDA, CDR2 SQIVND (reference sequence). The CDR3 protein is CASSIRRAPVHEQYF. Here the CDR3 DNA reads TGTGCCAGTAGTATTAGGAGGGCGCCCGTCCACGAGCAGTACTTC.